This T cell receptor beta chain originates from a study of STAT5B mutations in CD4+ large granular lymphocyte leukemia. V was cut by 5 bases and J by 1 base, with 11 bases left in between. This CDR3 spans 15 amino acids. Germline values: CDR1 SGHAT, CDR2 FQNNGV. Authors' data handling: A productive frequency of 2.59 x 10-5 was the lowest detectable. Some clones are missing from TCRdb's copy, which holds only in-frame ones; the method was immunoSEQ multiplex PCR. The V and J calls and the clone size are those of that table, but D and trimming were determined from the DNA. Here the sample spans around 35,000 clones, about 74% being singletons. Study-level findings and limits: Top patient clones used TRBV06 genes more often: 8/27 versus 2/35 in controls. Around 25% of private leukemic clonotypes occurred rarely in other patients' non-leukemic repertoires. Patient CD4-sorted repertoires looked more clonal than healthy CD4+ repertoires, even without putative leukemic clones.

In this sample, this clone turned up a few times. The target antigen is unknown. The sample comprised CD4+ T cells from blood buffy coats. The chain is built from TRBV11-2 and TRBJ2-2; D not certain. This clonotype was obtained from a human donor in good health. As DNA, the CDR3 is TGTGCCAGCAGCCCTTTGACGGGGAACACCGGGGAGCTGTTTTTT. Translation gives CASSPLTGNTGELFF.